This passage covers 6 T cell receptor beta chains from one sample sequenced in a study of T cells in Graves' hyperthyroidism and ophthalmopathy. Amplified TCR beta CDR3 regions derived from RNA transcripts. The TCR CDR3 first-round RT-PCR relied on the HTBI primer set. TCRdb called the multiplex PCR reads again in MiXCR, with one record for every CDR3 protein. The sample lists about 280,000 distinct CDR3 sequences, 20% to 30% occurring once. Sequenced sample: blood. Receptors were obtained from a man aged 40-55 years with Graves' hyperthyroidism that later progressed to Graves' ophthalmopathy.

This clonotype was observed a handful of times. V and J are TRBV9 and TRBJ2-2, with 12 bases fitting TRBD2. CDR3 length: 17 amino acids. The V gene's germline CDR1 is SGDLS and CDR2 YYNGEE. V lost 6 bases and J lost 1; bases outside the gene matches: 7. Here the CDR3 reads CASTPGTSGRNTGELFF. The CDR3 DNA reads TGTGCCAGCACGCCCGGGACTAGCGGGCGGAACACCGGGGAGCTGTTTTTT.

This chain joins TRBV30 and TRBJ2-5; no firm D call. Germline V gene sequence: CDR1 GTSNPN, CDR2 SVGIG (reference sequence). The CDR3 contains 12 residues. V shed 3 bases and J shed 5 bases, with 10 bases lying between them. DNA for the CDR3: TGTGCCTGGAGGGGCTCCCTTGAGACCCAGTACTTC. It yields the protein CAWRGSLETQYF.

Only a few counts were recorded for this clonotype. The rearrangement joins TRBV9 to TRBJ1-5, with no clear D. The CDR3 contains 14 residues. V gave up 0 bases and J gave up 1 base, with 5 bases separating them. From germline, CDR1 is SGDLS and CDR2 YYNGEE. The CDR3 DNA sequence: TGTGCCAGCAGCGTAGATGGGAGCAATCAGCCCCAGCATTTT. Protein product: CASSVDGSNQPQHF. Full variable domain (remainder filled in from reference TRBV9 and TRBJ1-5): DSGVTQTPKHLITATGQRVTLRCSPRSGDLSVYWYQQSLDQGLQFLIQYYNGEERAKGNILERFSAQQFPDLHSELNLSSLELGDSALYFCASSVDGSNQPQHFGDGTRLSIL.

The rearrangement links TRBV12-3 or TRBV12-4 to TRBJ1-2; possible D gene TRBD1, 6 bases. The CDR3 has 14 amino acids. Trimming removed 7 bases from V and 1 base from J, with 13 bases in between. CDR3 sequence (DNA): TGTGCCAGCACGCTGACAGGAGTTAACTATGGCTACACCTTC. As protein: CASTLTGVNYGYTF.

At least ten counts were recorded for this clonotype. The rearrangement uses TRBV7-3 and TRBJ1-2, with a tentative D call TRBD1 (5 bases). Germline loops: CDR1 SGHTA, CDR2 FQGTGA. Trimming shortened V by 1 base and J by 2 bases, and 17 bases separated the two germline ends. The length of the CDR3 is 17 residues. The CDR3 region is CASSLIDAGVRNYGYTF. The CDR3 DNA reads TGTGCCAGCAGCTTAATTGACGCGGGGGTCCGGAACTATGGCTACACCTTC.

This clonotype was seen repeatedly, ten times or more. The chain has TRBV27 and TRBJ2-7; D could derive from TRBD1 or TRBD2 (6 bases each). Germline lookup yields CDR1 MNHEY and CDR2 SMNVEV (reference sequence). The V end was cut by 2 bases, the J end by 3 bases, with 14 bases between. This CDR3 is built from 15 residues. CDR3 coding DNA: TGTGCCAGCAGTTTAGCAGGAGGGGGTCTCTACGAGCAGTACTTC. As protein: CASSLAGGGLYEQYF.